The 15 T cell receptor beta chains below were found in one sample sequenced in a study of blood T cell repertoires in COVID-19. The method was immunoSEQ multiplex PCR; TCRdb's version includes in-frame clones alone and lacks a portion of them. The table includes around 100,000 clones, 80% to 95% detected once. The sequenced material came from peripheral blood. All receptors come from a man in his forties or fifties with active COVID-19.

The rearrangement links TRBV6-5 to TRBJ1-3; D gene ambiguous. Germline loops: CDR1 MNHEY, CDR2 SVGAGI. V lost 2 bases and J 0 bases, leaving 8 bases between the germline ends. The CDR3 is made up of 15 amino acids. CDR3 sequence: CASSYRGASGNTIYF. The CDR3 DNA sequence: TGTGCCAGCAGTTACAGAGGAGCCTCTGGAAACACCATATATTTT.

The V call is TRBV2, the J call TRBJ1-1; 7 bases match TRBD1. This CDR3 has 16 residues. Germline V gene data show CDR1 as SNHLY and CDR2 as FYNNEI. The V segment lost 8 bases and the J segment 3 bases; nucleotides outside the gene matches: 15. As DNA, the CDR3 is TGTGCCAGCCATGCCGCGAGACAGGGCTATTACACTGAAGCTTTCTTT. It specifies CASHAARQGYYTEAFF.

CDR3 bases: TGTGCCAGCAGCTTTAGCAGGGGCACAGATACGCAGTATTTT. This encodes CASSFSRGTDTQYF. The chain is built from TRBV14 and TRBJ2-3, with D possibly TRBD1 on 5 matching bases. This CDR3 spans 14 amino acids. Trimming shortened V by 5 bases and J by 1 base, and 10 bases separated the two germline ends. Per germline, CDR1 SGHDN and CDR2 FVKESK.

The chain carries TRBV7-2 and TRBJ2-5; TRBD2 might be the D (5 bases). The germline V and J ends were trimmed by 6 bases and 4 bases, with 18 bases remaining between them. From germline, CDR1 is SGHTA and CDR2 FQGNSA. The CDR3 consists of 15 residues. The CDR3 here is CASRARRGRGETQYF. CDR3 coding DNA: TGTGCCAGCAGGGCGAGACGGGGTAGAGGAGAGACCCAGTACTTC.

V and J are TRBV11-3 and TRBJ2-1, with 7 bases aligning to TRBD1. This CDR3 comprises 15 residues. V was clipped by 5 bases and J by 5 bases; unmatched bases: 9. The germline gives CDR1 SGHNT, CDR2 YENEEA. The CDR3 here is CASSTRRDRNNEQFF. Here the CDR3 DNA reads TGTGCCAGCAGCACCCGAAGGGACAGAAACAATGAGCAGTTCTTC.

J is TRBJ2-3 and V is TRBV7-2, with 9 bases that match TRBD2. J gave up 2 bases and V 2 bases, and 5 bases lay outside the gene matches. The germline V gene encodes CDR1 SGHTA and CDR2 FQGNSA. This CDR3 has 16 residues. CDR3 DNA: TGTGCCAGCAGCTTAAGGCTAGCGGGACTCACAGATACGCAGTATTTT. Translation gives CASSLRLAGLTDTQYF.

V gene TRBV15 combines with J gene TRBJ2-3; 12 nucleotides agree with TRBD2. The CDR3 is 17 amino acids. J lost 5 bases, V lost 1 base, and 7 bases had no gene match. Germline-derived CDR1 and CDR2 are LNHNV and YYDKDF (reference sequence). The CDR3 nucleotides are TGTGCCACCAGCAGAGTGGTCCTAGCGGGGGGGAAAGATACGCAGTATTTT. Translating it yields CATSRVVLAGGKDTQYF.

This clone was seen only once. The chain recombines TRBV7-2 with TRBJ1-1; D remains unclear. The length of the CDR3 is 14 residues. V shed 1 base and J shed 3 bases, with 9 bases lying between them. The germline V gene encodes CDR1 SGHTA and CDR2 FQGNSA. CDR3 bases: TGTGCCAGCAGCTTAGGGGGAGGCGACACTGAAGCTTTCTTT. It codes for CASSLGGGDTEAFF.

The gene calls are TRBV5-4 and TRBJ1-4; 7 nucleotides line up with TRBD1. The CDR3 length is 14 residues. Losses at the gene ends were 3 bases for V and 2 bases for J; bases not matched to a gene: 1. The germline CDR1 and CDR2 sequences are SGHNT and YYREEE (reference sequence). The CDR3 DNA is TGTGCCAGCAGCTCAGGGGGTACTAATGAAAAACTGTTTTTT. Translated, it gives CASSSGGTNEKLFF.

V and J are TRBV14 and TRBJ1-2; TRBD1 aligns across 7 bases. This CDR3 contains 15 residues. The germline V gene encodes CDR1 SGHDN and CDR2 FVKESK. V gave up 1 base and J gave up 4 bases; unmatched junction bases: 6. This chain's CDR3 is CASSQGDRASYGYTF. The CDR3 DNA reads as TGTGCCAGCAGCCAAGGTGACAGGGCCTCCTATGGCTACACCTTC.

The rearrangement joins TRBV5-8 to TRBJ2-1; weak D call: TRBD1 (6 bases). This CDR3 has 14 residues. The germline V and J ends were trimmed by 4 bases and 4 bases, with 12 bases remaining between them. The V gene's germline CDR1 is SGHTS and CDR2 YDEGEE. Here the CDR3 DNA reads TGTGCCAGCAGCCCTCTAGGGGGATACAATGAGCAGTTCTTC. This codes for CASSPLGGYNEQFF.

Written as DNA, the CDR3 is TGTGCCACCAGTGATCCAGGACAGGGTCCCTACAATGAGCAGTTCTTC. This translates into CATSDPGQGPYNEQFF. The V and J genes are TRBV24-1 and TRBJ2-1, with TRBD1 matching 8 bases. Germline V CDR1 and CDR2: KGHDR, SFDVKD. Unmatched junction bases numbered 5, after V lost 3 bases and J lost 2 bases. This CDR3 contains 16 residues.

The CDR3 coding sequence is TGTGCCATCGCTGCGGGTAACGGACGGGTGAGGAACACTGAAGCTTTCTTT. Translated: CAIAAGNGRVRNTEAFF. The chain is built from TRBV10-3 and TRBJ1-1; D gene uncertain. The CDR3 length is 17 residues. Trimming cost V 8 bases and J 1 base, with 23 bases left between them. Germline V gene sequence: CDR1 ENHRY, CDR2 SYGVKD.

In its sample, this clone was seen once. The rearrangement links TRBV5-6 to TRBJ1-1, with unresolved D. Germline values: CDR1 SGHDT, CDR2 YYEEEE. The CDR3 totals 13 residues. The germline V and J ends were trimmed by 0 bases and 7 bases, with 10 bases remaining between them. CDR3 DNA sequence: TGTGCCAGCAGCTTGGCACAGCTCTTTGAAGCTTTCTTT. It specifies CASSLAQLFEAFF.

The rearrangement joins TRBV10-2 to TRBJ1-5, with 8 bases matching TRBD1. The CDR3 loop spans 16 amino acids. Germline loops: CDR1 WSHSY, CDR2 SAAADI. After removal of 4 bases from V and 2 bases from J, the junction contained 7 bases not matched to a gene. Written as DNA, the CDR3 is TGCGCCAGCAGTGGTTTTCCGGGACAGGGCAATCAGCCCCAGCATTTT. Translating gives CASSGFPGQGNQPQHF.